This T cell receptor beta chain emerged from a study of T cell repertoires in cytomegalovirus infection. As for the study in general: An indication of both CMV infection and matching HLA type came from public TCR beta signatures.

As for this clonotype: Its antigen is not known.

TCRdb used MiXCR to reprocess the reads, holding one entry per CDR3 protein. The sample contains 90,000 to 110,000 distinct CDR3 sequences, 29% of which appear only once. V lost 4 bases and J 7 bases, leaving 19 bases between the germline ends. CDR1 is MNHEY, CDR2 SVGAGI, per germline. This CDR3 comprises 15 residues. The sequence was obtained from a human donor in good health (CMV status not recorded). Some clones in this sample may be carry-over from other donors' samples. Here the sequenced sample was CD8+ T cells from cultured PBMCs, taken from culture after CMV antigen stimulation. This chain uses TRBV6-5 with TRBJ1-2; a weak D match, TRBD1 (5 bases). The CDR3 here is CASSLVTGPYSGYTF. The CDR3 region has the DNA TGTGCCAGCAGTTTGGTTACAGGCCCTTACTCTGGCTACACCTTC.